A single sample is the source of the 13 T cell receptor beta chains below, sequenced in a study of blood T cell repertoires in COVID-19. The assay was immunoSEQ multiplex PCR, and TCRdb's table has in-frame clones only and misses some. The sample shows 90,000 to 110,000 clones, about four fifths of them seen only once. Specimen: peripheral blood. These receptor sequences come from an elderly man with acute or convalescent COVID-19.

The chain recombines TRBV7-6 with TRBJ1-3; D uncertain. CDR1 and CDR2 (germline): SGHVS, FNYEAQ. V lost 2 bases and J lost 5, with 19 bases in between. The length of the CDR3 is 17 residues. CDR3 sequence (DNA): TGTGCCAGCAGCTTAAAAGGAGGTCCGGACTCCAGAAACACCATATATTTT. Amino acids: CASSLKGGPDSRNTIYF.

V is TRBV27 and J is TRBJ1-2; D is unresolved. Germline V gene data show CDR1 as MNHEY and CDR2 as SMNVEV (reference sequence). V was shortened by 5 bases and J by 0 bases, with 13 bases between the two germline ends. The CDR3 consists of 15 residues. The CDR3 DNA reads as TGTGCCAGCAGTCCAGGCACGGCTGCTAACTATGGCTACACCTTC. This gives the protein CASSPGTAANYGYTF.

This clone appeared a few times. The chain recombines TRBV6-5 with TRBJ1-2; D gene uncertain. Germline CDR1 reads MNHEY; CDR2 reads SVGAGI. Trimming removed 0 bases at V and 1 base at J, with 6 bases between. The CDR3 contains 14 residues. The CDR3: CASSYSTVNYGYTF. In DNA form, the CDR3 reads TGTGCCAGCAGTTACTCAACAGTTAACTATGGCTACACCTTC.

The chain carries TRBV15 and TRBJ1-2; a possible D gene is TRBD1 (5 bases). V lost 0 bases and J lost 8, with 13 bases in between. Germline V lookup: CDR1 LNHNV, CDR2 YYDKDF (reference sequence). The CDR3 covers 14 residues. The DNA of the CDR3 is TGTGCCACCAGCAGAGAGGGGCTTTTTGGGGGCTACACCTTC. Its protein product is CATSREGLFGGYTF.

Only a few counts were recorded for this clone. The V gene is TRBV19, the J gene TRBJ1-1; 8 bases align to TRBD1. Trimming took 3 bases from V and 11 from J; bases not matched to a gene: 11. The CDR3 sequence is 14 residues long. Germline CDR1 reads LNHDA; CDR2 reads SQIVND (reference sequence). The CDR3 sequence is CASSIPRQGARAFF. CDR3 nucleotides: TGTGCCAGTAGTATCCCGAGGCAGGGGGCTCGCGCTTTCTTT.

There are a few counts of this clone. The J gene is TRBJ2-2, the V gene TRBV7-8, with TRBD2 as a possible D gene (6 bases). The CDR3 extends over 17 amino acids. Germline values: CDR1 SGHVS, CDR2 FQNEAQ. The ends were cut back, 4 bases at V and 1 base at J, with 16 bases in the middle. The CDR3 protein is CASSSGLSGRNTGELFF. The CDR3 bases are TGTGCCAGCAGCTCAGGGTTGTCCGGGAGGAACACCGGGGAGCTGTTTTTT.

The chain has TRBV6-2 or TRBV6-3 and TRBJ2-2, with D unclear. Germline lookup yields CDR1 MNHEY and CDR2 SVGEGT. V shed 6 bases and J shed 5 bases, with 10 bases lying between them. The CDR3 sequence is 13 residues long. CDR3 coding DNA: TGTGCCAGCAGCGTGGGCGAGACCGGGGAGCTGTTTTTT. Residues: CASSVGETGELFF.

The chain is built from TRBV6-5 and TRBJ1-6; TRBD1 agrees at 9 bases. V gave up 5 bases and J gave up 10 bases; unmatched junction bases: 9. The CDR3 covers 15 residues. Germline V gene data show CDR1 as MNHEY and CDR2 as SVGAGI. The CDR3 sequence is CASSRTGGINSPLHF. For the CDR3, the DNA is TGTGCCAGCAGTCGAACAGGGGGCATCAACTCACCCCTCCACTTT.

This chain connects TRBV7-2 to TRBJ1-2; D not certain. The CDR3 sequence is 13 residues long. CDR1 and CDR2 from the germline V gene are SGHTA and FQGNSA. The ends were cut back, 5 bases at V and 4 bases at J, with 11 bases in the middle. The CDR3: CASSLSGSYGYTF. The DNA of the CDR3 is TGTGCCAGCAGCCTCTCGGGGTCCTATGGCTACACCTTC.

The chain joins TRBV18 to TRBJ1-4; 8 bases are shared with TRBD1. After removal of 3 bases from V and 0 bases from J, the junction contained 3 bases not matched to a gene. The CDR3 is 16 amino acids. In germline, CDR1 is KGHSH, CDR2 LQKENI. The CDR3, as DNA: TGTGCCAGCTCACCTCAGGGGGCGACAACTAATGAAAAACTGTTTTTT. This codes for CASSPQGATTNEKLFF.

The rearrangement joins TRBV28 to TRBJ1-2; D is unclear. Looked up from germline, CDR1 is MDHEN and CDR2 is SYDVKM. V was trimmed by 2 bases and J by 5 bases, leaving 6 bases between them. The CDR3 has 12 residues. The CDR3 loop reads CASSLREYGYTF. CDR3 nucleotide sequence: TGTGCCAGCAGTTTAAGGGAGTATGGCTACACCTTC.

At least ten counts were recorded for this clone. This sequence joins TRBV7-2 and TRBJ2-2; 11 bases fit TRBD2. In germline, CDR1 is SGHTA, CDR2 FQGNSA. J lost 4 bases, V lost 6 bases, and 7 bases had no gene match. The CDR3 has 16 amino acids. CDR3 sequence: CASRRTSGSFTGELFF. CDR3 DNA sequence: TGTGCCAGCAGACGGACTAGCGGGTCCTTCACCGGGGAGCTGTTTTTT.

This clone has only one observation. The chain has TRBV30 and TRBJ1-6, with D perhaps TRBD1 (6 bases). This CDR3 has 14 residues. With 4 bases removed from V and 7 bases from J, the gap between germline ends came to 14 bases. Germline loops: CDR1 GTSNPN, CDR2 SVGIG (reference sequence). The CDR3 coding sequence is TGTGCCTGGAACAACAGGGAGAGGAATTCACCCCTCCACTTT. Amino acids: CAWNNRERNSPLHF. Looking up the rest from reference TRBV30 and TRBJ1-6 gives the full variable domain: SQTIHQWPATLVQPVGSPLSLECTVEGTSNPNLYWYRQAAGRGLQLLFYSVGIGQISSEVPQNLSASRPQDRQFILSSKKLLLSDSGFYLCAWNNRERNSPLHFGNGTRLTVT.